Here is one T cell receptor beta chain with its context. The record originates from a study of blood T cell repertoires in COVID-19. Turning to the study itself: The United States, Italy and Spain supplied acute and convalescent COVID-19 samples.

Assay: immunoSEQ multiplex PCR; the TCRdb copy retains only in-frame clones and omits some. Here the sample spans some 150,000 clones, under 90% being singletons. Those designated as exposed participants met a COVID-19 case within 2 weeks before study entry. Trimming took 4 bases from V and 2 from J, leaving 13 bases between them. Germline V gene data show CDR1 as SGHKS and CDR2 as YYEKEE (reference sequence). This CDR3 is built from 15 residues. The V gene is TRBV5-5, the J gene TRBJ1-3; unclear D gene. The sequencing input was PBMCs or T cells enriched from blood (not recorded which). The TCR was taken from a woman under 30 who had been exposed to COVID-19. In DNA form, the CDR3 reads TGTGCCAGCAGCCCTTCAAACAGTGCTGGAAACACCATATATTTT. It is translated as CASSPSNSAGNTIYF.